These 3 T cell receptor beta chains came from one sample sequenced in a study of OX40 agonist ivuxolimab in advanced cancers. Using immunoSEQ multiplex PCR, the repertoire was profiled, and TCRdb retains in-frame clones only, with some absent. The data show 80,000 to 130,000 clones, about nine tenths seen once. The sequencing used CD4+ or CD8+ T cells sorted from blood, collected in a trial of the OX40 agonist ivuxolimab. The receptor source for this set is an adult with an advanced solid tumor such as melanoma, head and neck, liver or kidney cancer.

Comments on this clone: One end of the junction is discordant with germline, which a read error may explain. The chain recombines TRBV28 with TRBJ2-7; TRBD1 aligns across 11 bases. Germline assignment: CDR1 MDHEN and CDR2 SYDVKM. The CDR3 consists of 14 residues. The CDR3 DNA reads as TGTGCCAGCAGGACAGCAGGACAGGGGGCATTTGGGCACTTC. Its translation: CASRTAGQGAFGHF.

J is TRBJ2-5 and V is TRBV6-6, with 11 bases fitting TRBD2. CDR1 is MNHNY, CDR2 SVGAGI, per germline (reference sequence). This CDR3 spans 16 amino acids. V lost 0 bases and J lost 5; bases outside the gene matches: 5. The CDR3 region has the DNA TGTGCCAGCAGTTACTCTAGCGGGAGGGCCCGGGAGACCCAGTACTTC. It specifies CASSYSSGRARETQYF.

V gene TRBV7-3 combines with J gene TRBJ2-3, with TRBD2 identical over 7 bases. The V gene's germline CDR1 is SGHTA and CDR2 FQGTGA. The CDR3 runs to 16 residues. The J segment lost 3 bases and the V segment lost 4 bases, leaving 10 bases of the junction unmatched. This CDR3 is CASSYNGGGRTDTQYF. CDR3 in DNA: TGTGCCAGCAGCTATAACGGAGGCGGGAGAACAGATACGCAGTATTTT.